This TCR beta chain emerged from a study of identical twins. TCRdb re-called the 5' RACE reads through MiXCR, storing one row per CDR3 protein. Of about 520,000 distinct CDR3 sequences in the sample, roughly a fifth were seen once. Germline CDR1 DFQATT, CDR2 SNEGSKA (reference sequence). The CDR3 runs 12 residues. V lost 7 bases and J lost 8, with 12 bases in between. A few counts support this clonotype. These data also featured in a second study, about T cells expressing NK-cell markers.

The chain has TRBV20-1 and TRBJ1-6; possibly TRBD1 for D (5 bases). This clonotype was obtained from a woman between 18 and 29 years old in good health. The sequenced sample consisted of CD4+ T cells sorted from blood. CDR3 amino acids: CSGGRPDSPLHF. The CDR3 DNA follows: TGCAGTGGGGGCAGGCCAGATTCACCCCTCCACTTT.